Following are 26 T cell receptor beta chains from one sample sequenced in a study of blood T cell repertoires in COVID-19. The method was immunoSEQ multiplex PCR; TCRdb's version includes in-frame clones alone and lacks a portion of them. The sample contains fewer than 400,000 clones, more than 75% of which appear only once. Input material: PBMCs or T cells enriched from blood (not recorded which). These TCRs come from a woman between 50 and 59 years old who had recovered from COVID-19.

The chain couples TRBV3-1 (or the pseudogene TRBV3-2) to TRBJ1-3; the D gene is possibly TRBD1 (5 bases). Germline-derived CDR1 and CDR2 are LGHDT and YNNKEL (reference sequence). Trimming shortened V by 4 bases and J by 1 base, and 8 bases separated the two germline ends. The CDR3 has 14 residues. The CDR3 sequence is CASSLGGSGNTIYF. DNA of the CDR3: TGTGCCAGCAGCCTCGGGGGGTCTGGAAACACCATATATTTT.

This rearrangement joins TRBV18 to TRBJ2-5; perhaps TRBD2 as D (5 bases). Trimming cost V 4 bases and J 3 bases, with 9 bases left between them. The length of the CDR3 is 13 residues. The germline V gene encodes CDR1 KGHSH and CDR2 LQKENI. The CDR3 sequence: CASSRAREETQYF. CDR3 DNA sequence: TGTGCCAGCTCACGCGCGAGGGAAGAGACCCAGTACTTC.

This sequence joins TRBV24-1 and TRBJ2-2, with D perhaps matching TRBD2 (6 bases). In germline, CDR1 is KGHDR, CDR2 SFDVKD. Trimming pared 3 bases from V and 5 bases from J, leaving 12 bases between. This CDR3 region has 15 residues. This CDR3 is CATSDGGGVTGELFF. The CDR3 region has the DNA TGTGCCACCAGTGATGGAGGAGGGGTGACCGGGGAGCTGTTTTTT.

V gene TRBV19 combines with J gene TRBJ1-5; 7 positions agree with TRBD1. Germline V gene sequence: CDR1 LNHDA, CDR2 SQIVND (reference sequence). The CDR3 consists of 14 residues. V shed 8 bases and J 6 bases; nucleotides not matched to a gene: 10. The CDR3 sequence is CASDRAGVAQPQHF. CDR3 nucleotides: TGTGCCAGTGACAGGGCGGGCGTCGCTCAGCCCCAGCATTTT.

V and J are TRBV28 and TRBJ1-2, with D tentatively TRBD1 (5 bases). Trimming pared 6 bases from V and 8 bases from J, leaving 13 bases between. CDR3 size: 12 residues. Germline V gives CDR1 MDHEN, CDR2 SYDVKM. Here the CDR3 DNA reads TGTGCCAGCAGATCTCCCCAGGGAGGCTACACCTTC. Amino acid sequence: CASRSPQGGYTF.

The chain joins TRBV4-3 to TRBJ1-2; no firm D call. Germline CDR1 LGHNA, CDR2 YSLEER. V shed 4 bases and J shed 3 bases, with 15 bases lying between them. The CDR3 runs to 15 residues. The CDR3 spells CASSPGGNVDYGYTF. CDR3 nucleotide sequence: TGCGCCAGCAGCCCTGGCGGTAATGTAGACTATGGCTACACCTTC.

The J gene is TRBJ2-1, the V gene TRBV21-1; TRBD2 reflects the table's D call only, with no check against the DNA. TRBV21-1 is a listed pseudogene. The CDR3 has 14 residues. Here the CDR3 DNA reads TGTGCCAGCAGGATCCGGGACTGCTACAATGAGCAGTTCTTC. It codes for CASRIRDCYNEQFF.

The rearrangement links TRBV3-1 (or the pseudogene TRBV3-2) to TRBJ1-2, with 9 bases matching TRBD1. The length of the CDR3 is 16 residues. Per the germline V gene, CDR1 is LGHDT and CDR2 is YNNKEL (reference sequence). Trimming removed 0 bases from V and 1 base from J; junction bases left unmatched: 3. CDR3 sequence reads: CASSQDGQGINYGYTF. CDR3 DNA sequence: TGTGCCAGCAGCCAAGATGGACAGGGGATTAACTATGGCTACACCTTC.

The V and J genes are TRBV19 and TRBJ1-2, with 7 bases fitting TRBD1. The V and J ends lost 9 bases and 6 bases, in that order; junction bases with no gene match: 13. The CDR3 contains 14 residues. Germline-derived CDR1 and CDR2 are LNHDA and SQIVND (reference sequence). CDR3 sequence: CASENQGVLHGYTF. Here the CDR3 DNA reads TGTGCCAGCGAAAACCAGGGGGTATTGCATGGCTACACCTTC.

The CDR3 DNA reads TGTGCCAGCAGCCAGGCCTCAGATACGCAGTATTTT. Translated: CASSQASDTQYF. The V call is TRBV3-1 (or the pseudogene TRBV3-2), the J call TRBJ2-3; D gene uncertain. The V and J ends lost 3 bases and 4 bases respectively, with 5 bases between them. This CDR3 is built from 12 residues. The germline gives CDR1 LGHDT, CDR2 YNNKEL (reference sequence).

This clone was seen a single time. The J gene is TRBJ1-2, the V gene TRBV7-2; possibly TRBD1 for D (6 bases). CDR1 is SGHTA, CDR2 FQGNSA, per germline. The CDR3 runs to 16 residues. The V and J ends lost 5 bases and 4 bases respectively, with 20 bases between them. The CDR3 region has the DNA TGTGCCAGCAGCGCAGCCGGGACACTGACAGGCTATGGCTACACCTTC. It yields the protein CASSAAGTLTGYGYTF.

This chain's CDR3 is CASSNTGGPEAFF. Here the CDR3 DNA reads TGTGCCAGTAGTAATACAGGGGGCCCTGAAGCTTTCTTT. V and J are TRBV19 and TRBJ1-1; 9 bases match TRBD1. CDR1 is LNHDA and CDR2 is SQIVND in the germline V gene (reference sequence). The length of the CDR3 is 13 residues. V gave up 4 bases and J gave up 6 bases; unmatched junction bases: 3.

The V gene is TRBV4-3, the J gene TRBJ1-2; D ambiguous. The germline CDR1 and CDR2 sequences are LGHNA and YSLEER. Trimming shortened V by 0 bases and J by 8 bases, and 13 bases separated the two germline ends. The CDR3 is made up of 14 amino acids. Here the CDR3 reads CASSQDQIPTGYTF. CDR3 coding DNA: TGCGCCAGCAGCCAAGATCAAATTCCTACGGGCTACACCTTC.

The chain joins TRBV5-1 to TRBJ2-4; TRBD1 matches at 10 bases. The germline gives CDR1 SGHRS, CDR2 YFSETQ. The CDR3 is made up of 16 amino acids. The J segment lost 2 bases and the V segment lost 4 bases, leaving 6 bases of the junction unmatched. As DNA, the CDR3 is TGCGCCAGCAGCGGCGACAGGGGGCGCACCAAAAACATTCAGTACTTC. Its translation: CASSGDRGRTKNIQYF.

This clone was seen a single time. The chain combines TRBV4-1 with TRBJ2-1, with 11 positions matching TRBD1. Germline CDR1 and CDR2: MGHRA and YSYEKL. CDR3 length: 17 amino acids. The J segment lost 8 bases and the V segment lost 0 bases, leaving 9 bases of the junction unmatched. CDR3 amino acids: CASSQDPGTGGGDEQFF. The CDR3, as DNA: TGCGCCAGCAGCCAAGATCCCGGGACAGGGGGAGGCGATGAGCAGTTCTTC.

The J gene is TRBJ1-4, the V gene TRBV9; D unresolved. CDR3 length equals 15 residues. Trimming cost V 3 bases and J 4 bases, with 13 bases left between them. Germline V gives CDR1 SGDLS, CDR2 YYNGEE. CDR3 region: CASSALGRYNEKLFF. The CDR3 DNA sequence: TGTGCCAGCAGCGCCCTAGGGAGGTATAATGAAAAACTGTTTTTT.

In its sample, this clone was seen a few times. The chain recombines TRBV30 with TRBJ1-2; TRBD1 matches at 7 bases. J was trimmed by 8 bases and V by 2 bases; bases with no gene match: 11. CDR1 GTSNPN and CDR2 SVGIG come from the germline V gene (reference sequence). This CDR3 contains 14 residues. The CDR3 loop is CAWSPPDRAGGYTF. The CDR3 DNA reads TGTGCCTGGAGTCCCCCCGACAGGGCAGGCGGCTACACCTTC. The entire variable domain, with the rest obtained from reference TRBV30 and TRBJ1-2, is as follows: SQTIHQWPATLVQPVGSPLSLECTVEGTSNPNLYWYRQAAGRGLQLLFYSVGIGQISSEVPQNLSASRPQDRQFILSSKKLLLSDSGFYLCAWSPPDRAGGYTFGSGTRLTVV.

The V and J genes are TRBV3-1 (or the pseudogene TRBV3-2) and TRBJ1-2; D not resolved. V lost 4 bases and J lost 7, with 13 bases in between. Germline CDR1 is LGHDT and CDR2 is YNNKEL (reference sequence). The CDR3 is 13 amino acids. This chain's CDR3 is CASSPREGAGYTF. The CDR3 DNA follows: TGTGCCAGCAGCCCACGGGAAGGAGCTGGCTACACCTTC.

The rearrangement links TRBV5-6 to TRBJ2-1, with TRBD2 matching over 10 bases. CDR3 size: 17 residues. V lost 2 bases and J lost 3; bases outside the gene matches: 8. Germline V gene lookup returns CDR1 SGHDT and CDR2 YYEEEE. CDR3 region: CASSFSSGGNFYNEQFF. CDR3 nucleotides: TGTGCCAGCAGCTTCTCTAGCGGGGGAAACTTCTACAATGAGCAGTTCTTC.

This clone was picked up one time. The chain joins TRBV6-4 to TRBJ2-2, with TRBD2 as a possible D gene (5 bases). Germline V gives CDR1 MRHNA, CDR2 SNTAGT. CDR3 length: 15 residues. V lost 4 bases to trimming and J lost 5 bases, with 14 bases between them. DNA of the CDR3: TGTGCCAGCAGTGCCAAGAGGGATGGTACCGGGGAGCTGTTTTTT. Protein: CASSAKRDGTGELFF.

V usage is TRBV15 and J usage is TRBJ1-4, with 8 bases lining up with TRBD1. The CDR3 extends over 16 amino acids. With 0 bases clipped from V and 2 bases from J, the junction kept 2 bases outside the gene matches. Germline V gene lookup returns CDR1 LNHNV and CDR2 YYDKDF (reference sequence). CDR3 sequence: CATSREQGATNEKLFF. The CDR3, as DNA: TGTGCCACCAGCAGAGAGCAGGGGGCCACTAATGAAAAACTGTTTTTT.

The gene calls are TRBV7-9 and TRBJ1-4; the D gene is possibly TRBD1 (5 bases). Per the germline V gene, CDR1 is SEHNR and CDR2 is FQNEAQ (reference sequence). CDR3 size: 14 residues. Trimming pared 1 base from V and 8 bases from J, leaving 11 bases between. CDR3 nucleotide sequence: TGTGCCAGCAGCTTAGAAGGACAAAGGGAAAAACTGTTTTTT. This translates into CASSLEGQREKLFF.

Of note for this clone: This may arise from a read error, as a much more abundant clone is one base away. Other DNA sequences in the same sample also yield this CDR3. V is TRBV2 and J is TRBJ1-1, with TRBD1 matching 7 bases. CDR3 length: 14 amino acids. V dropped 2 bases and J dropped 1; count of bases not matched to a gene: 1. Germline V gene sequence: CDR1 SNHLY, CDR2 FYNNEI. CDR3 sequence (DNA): TGTGCCAGCAGTGAAAGGACAGGGAACACTGAAGCTTTCTTT. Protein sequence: CASSERTGNTEAFF.

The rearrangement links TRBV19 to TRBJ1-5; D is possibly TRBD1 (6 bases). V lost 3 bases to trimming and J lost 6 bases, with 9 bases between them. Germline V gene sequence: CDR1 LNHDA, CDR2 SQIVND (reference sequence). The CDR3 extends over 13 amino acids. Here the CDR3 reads CASSMGGPQPQHF. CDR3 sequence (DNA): TGTGCCAGTAGTATGGGGGGGCCTCAGCCCCAGCATTTT.

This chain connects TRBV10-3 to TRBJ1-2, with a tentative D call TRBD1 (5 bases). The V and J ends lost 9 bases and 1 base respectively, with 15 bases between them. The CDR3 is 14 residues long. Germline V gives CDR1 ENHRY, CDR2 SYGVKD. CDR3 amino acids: CAIRGSTVNYGYTF. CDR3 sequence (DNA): TGTGCCATAAGGGGCTCGACCGTTAACTATGGCTACACCTTC.

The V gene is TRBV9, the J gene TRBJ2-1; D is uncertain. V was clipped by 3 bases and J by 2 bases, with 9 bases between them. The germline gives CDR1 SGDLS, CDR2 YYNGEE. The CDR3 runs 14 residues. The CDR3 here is CASSGAGPYNEQFF. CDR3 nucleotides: TGTGCCAGCAGCGGGGCTGGTCCCTACAATGAGCAGTTCTTC.